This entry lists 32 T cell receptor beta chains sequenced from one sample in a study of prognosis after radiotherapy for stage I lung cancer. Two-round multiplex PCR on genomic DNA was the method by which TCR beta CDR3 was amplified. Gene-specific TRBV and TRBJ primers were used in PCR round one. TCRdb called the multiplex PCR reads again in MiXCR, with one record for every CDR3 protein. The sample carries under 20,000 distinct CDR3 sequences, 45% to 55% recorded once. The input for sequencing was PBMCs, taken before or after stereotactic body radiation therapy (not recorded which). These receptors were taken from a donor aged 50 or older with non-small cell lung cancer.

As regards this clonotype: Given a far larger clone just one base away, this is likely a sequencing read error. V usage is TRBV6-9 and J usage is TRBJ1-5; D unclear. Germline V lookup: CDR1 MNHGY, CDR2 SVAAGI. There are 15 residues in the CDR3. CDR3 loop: CASSLEGRGNHPQHF. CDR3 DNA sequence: TGTGCCAGCAGTTTAGAGGGCAGAGGCAATCATCCCCAGCATTTT.

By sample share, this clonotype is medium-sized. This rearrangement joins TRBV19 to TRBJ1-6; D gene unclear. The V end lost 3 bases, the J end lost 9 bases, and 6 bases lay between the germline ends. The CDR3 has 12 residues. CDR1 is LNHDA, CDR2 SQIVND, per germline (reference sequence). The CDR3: CASSIAGSPLHF. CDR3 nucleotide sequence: TGTGCCAGTAGTATCGCGGGTTCACCCCTCCACTTT.

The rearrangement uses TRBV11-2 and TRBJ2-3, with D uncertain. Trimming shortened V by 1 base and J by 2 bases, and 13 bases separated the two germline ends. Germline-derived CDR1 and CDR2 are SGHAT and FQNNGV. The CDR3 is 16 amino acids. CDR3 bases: TGTGCCAGCAGCTTAGTAGGCGTCAGATACACAGATACGCAGTATTTT. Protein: CASSLVGVRYTDTQYF.

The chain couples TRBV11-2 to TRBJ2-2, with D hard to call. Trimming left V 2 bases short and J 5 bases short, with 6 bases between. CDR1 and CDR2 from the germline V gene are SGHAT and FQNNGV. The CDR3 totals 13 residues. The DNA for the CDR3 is TGTGCCAGCAGCTTACTAGTAACCGGGGAGCTGTTTTTT. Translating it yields CASSLLVTGELFF.

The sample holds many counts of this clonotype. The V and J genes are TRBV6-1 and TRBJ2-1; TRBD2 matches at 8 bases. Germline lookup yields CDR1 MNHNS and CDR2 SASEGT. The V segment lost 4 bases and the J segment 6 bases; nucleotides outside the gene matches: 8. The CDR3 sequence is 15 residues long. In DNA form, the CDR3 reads TGTGCCAGCAGTGGAGCGGGAGTTCGCATCAATGAGCAGTTCTTC. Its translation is CASSGAGVRINEQFF.

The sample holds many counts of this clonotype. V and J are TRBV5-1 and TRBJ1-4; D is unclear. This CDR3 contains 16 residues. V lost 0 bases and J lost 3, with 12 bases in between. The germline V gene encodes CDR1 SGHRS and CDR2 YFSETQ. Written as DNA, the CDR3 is TGCGCCAGCAGCTTGGATGGGGTCGGGGCTAATGAAAAACTGTTTTTT. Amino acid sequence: CASSLDGVGANEKLFF.

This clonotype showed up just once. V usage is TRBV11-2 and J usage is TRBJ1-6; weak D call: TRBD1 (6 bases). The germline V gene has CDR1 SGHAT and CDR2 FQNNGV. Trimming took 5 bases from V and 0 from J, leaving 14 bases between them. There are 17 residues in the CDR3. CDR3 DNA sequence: TGTGCCAGCAGCGTGGACAGAGAAAGCTCCTATAATTCACCCCTCCACTTT. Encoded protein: CASSVDRESSYNSPLHF.

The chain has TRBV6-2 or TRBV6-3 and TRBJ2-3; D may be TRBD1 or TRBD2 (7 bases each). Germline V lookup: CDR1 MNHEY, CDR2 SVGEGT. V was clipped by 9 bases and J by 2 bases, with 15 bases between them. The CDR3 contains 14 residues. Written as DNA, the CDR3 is TGTGCCAGTCAGGGGGGAGGGGCCACAGATACGCAGTATTTT. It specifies CASQGGGATDTQYF.

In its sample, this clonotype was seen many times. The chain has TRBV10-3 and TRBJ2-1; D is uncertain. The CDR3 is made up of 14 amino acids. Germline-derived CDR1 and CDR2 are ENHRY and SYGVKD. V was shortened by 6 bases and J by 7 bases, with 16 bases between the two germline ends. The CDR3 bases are TGTGCCATCAGACTCGGAAGCGCTGGGAATGAGCAGTTCTTC. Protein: CAIRLGSAGNEQFF.

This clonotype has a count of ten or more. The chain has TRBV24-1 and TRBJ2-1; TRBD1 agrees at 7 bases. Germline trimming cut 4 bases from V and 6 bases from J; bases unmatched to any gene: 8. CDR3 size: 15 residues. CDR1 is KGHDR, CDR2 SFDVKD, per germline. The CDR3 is CATSDTFRDSNEQFF. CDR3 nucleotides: TGTGCCACCAGTGACACCTTCCGGGACAGCAATGAGCAGTTCTTC.

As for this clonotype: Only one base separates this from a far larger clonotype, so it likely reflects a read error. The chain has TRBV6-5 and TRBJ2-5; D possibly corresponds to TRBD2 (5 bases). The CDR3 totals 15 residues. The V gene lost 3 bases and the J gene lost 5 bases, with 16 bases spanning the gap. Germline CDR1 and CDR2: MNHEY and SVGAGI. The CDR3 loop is CASSYQEVVRETQYF. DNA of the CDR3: TGTGCCAGCAGTTATCAGGAGGTGGTCCGGGAGACCCAGTACTTC.

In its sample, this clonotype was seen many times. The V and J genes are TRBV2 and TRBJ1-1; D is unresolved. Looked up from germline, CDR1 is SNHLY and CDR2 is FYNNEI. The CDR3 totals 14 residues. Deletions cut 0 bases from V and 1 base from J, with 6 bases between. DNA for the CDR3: TGTGCCAGCAGTGAAGCCCGGACGAACACTGAAGCTTTCTTT. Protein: CASSEARTNTEAFF. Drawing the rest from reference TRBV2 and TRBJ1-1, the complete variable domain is EPEVTQTPSHQVTQMGQEVILRCVPISNHLYFYWYRQILGQKVEFLVSFYNNEISEKSEIFDDQFSVERPDGSNFTLKIRSTKLEDSAMYFCASSEARTNTEAFFGQGTRLTVV.

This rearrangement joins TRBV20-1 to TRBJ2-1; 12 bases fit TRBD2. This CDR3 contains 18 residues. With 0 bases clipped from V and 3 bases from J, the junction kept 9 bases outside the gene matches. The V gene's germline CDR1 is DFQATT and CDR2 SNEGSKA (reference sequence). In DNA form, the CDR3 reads TGCAGTGCTAGAGATCTGGGACTAGCGGGCCCCATCTACAATGAGCAGTTCTTC. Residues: CSARDLGLAGPIYNEQFF.

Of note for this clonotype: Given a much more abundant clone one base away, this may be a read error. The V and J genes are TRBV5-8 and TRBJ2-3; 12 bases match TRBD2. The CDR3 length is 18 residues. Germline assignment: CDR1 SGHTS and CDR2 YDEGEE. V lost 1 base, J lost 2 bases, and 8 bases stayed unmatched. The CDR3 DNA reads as TGTGCCAGCAGCTTGACGGGACTAGCGGGCGTATTCACAGATACGCAGTATTTT. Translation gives CASSLTGLAGVFTDTQYF.

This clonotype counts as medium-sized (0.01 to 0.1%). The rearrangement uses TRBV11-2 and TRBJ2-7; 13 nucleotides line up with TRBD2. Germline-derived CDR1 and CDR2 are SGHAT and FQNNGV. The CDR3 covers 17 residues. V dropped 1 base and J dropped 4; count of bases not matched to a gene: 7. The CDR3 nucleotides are TGTGCCAGCAGCTTAGTACCGGGACTAGCGGGACAGTACGAGCAGTACTTC. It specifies CASSLVPGLAGQYEQYF.

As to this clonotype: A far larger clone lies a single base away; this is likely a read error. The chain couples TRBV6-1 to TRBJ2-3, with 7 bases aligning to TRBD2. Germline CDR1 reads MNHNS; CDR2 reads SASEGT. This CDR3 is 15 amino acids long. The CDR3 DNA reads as TGTGCCAGAAGTGAAAGCGGGACCCTCCGGGATACGCAGTATTTT. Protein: CARSESGTLRDTQYF.

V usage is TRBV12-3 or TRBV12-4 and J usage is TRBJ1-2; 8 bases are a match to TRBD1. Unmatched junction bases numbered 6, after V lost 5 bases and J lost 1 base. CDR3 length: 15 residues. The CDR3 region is CASSSPGQGNYGYTF. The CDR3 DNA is TGTGCCAGCAGTAGTCCTGGACAGGGTAACTATGGCTACACCTTC.

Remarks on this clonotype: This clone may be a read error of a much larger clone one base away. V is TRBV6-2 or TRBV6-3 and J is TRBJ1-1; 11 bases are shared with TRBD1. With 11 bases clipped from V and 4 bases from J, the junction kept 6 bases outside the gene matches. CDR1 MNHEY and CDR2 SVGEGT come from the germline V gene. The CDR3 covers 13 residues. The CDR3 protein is CAYSDRGPTEAFF. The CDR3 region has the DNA TGTGCCTACTCGGACAGGGGGCCCACTGAAGCTTTCTTT.

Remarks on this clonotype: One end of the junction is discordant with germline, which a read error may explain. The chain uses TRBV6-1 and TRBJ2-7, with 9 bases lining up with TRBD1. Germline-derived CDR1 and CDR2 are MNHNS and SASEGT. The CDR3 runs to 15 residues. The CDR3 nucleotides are TGTGCCAGTAGTGTGCCGGTACAGGGGGCGGGGGAGCAGTACTTC. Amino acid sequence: CASSVPVQGAGEQYF.

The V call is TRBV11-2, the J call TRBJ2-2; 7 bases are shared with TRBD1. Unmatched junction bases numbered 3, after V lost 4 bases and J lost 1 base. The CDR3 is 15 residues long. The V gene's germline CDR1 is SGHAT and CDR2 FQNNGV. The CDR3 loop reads CASSSWDRNTGELFF. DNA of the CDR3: TGTGCCAGCAGCTCCTGGGACAGGAACACCGGGGAGCTGTTTTTT.

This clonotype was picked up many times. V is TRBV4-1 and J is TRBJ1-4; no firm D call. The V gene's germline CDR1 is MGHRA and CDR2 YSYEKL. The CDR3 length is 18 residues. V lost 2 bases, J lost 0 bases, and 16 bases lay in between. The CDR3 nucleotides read TGCGCCAGCAGCCAATTAAATATGGGCTTTGCAACTAATGAAAAACTGTTTTTT. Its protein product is CASSQLNMGFATNEKLFF.

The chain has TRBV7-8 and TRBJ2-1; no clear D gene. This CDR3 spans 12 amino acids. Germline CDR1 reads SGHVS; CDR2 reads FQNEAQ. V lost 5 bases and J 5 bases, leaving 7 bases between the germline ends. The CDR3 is CASSGRNNEQFF. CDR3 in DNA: TGTGCCAGCAGCGGCAGAAACAATGAGCAGTTCTTC.

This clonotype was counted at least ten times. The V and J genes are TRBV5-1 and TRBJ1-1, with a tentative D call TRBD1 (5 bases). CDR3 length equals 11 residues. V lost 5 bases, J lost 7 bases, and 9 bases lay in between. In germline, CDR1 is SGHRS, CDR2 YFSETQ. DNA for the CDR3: TGCGCCAGCAGTTCAGGGTTTGAAGCTTTCTTT. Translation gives CASSSGFEAFF.

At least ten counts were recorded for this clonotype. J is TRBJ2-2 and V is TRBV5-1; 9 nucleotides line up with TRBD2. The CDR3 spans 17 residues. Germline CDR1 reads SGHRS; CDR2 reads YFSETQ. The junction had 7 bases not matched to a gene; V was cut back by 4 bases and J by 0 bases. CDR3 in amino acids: CASSQSTSGSNTGELFF. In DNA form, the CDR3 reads TGCGCCAGCAGCCAATCTACTAGCGGGTCGAACACCGGGGAGCTGTTTTTT.

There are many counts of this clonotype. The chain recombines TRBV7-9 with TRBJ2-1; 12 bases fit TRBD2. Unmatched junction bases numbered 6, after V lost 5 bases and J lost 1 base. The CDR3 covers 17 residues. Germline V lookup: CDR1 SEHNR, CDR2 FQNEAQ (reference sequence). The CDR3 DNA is TGTGCCAGCAGCCCGACTAGCGGGAGTCAGTCCTACAATGAGCAGTTCTTC. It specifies CASSPTSGSQSYNEQFF.

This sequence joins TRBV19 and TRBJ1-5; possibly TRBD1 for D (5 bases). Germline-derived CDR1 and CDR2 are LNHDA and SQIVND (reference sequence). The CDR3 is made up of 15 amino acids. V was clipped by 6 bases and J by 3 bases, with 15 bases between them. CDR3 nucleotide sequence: TGTGCCAGTAGCAAGTGGGGGGTCATCAATCAGCCCCAGCATTTT. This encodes CASSKWGVINQPQHF.

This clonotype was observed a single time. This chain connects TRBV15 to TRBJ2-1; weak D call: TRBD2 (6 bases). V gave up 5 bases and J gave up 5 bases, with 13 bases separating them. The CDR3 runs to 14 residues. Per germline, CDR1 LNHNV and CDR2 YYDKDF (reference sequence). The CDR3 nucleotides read TGTGCCACCAGCTGGAGGCGGGGTAACAATGAGCAGTTCTTC. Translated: CATSWRRGNNEQFF.

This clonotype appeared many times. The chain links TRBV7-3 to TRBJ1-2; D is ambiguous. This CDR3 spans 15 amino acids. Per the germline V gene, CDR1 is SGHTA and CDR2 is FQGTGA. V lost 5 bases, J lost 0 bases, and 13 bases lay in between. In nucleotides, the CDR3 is TGTGCCAGCAGCCCGGGAGCCCCGCCTAACTATGGCTACACCTTC. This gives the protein CASSPGAPPNYGYTF. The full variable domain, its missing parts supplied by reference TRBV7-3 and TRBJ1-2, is GAGVSQTPSNKVTEKGKYVELRCDPISGHTALYWYRQSLGQGPEFLIYFQGTGAADDSGLPNDRFFAVRPEGSVSTLKIQRTERGDSAVYLCASSPGAPPNYGYTFGSGTRLTVV.

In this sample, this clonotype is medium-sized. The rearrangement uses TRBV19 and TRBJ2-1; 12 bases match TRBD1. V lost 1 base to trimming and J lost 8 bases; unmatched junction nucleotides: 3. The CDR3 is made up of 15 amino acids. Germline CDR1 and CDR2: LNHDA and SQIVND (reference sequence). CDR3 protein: CASSIGGTGGYEQFF. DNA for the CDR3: TGTGCCAGTAGTATAGGTGGGACAGGGGGCTATGAGCAGTTCTTC.

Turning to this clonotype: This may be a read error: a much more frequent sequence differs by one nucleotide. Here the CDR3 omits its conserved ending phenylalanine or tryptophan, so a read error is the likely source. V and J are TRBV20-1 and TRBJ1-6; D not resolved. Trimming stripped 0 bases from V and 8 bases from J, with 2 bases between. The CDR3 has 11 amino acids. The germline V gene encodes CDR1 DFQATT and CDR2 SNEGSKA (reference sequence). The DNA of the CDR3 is TGCAGTGCTAGAGACGATTCACCCCTCCACTCT. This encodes CSARDDSPLHS.

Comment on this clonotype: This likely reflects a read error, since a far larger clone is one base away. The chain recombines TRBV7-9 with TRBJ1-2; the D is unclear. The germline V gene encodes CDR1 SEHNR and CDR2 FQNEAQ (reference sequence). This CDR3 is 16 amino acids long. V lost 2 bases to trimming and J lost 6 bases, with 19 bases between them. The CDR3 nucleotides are TGTGCCAGCAGCTTAAGAGAAAGTGGGCGCGGGGATGGCTACACCTTC. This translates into CASSLRESGRGDGYTF.

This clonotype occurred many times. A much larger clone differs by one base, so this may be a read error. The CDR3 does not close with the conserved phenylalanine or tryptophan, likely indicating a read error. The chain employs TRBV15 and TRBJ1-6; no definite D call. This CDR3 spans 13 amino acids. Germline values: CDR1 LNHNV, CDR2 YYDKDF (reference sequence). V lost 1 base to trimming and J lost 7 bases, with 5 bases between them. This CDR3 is CATSRVSNSPLHL. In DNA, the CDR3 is TGTGCCACCAGCAGAGTTTCAAATTCACCCCTCCACCTT.